This paragraph covers one TCR beta chain sequence. Its specificity is not known. Together with a sample-barcoded 5' primer, a J-beta primer mix was included in a second PCR lasting about 6 to 11 cycles. Each of the cDNA molecules was tagged by a template-switch adaptor with 12 random nucleotides. Using its own MiXCR run on the 5' RACE reads, TCRdb lists one record per CDR3 protein. Of hundreds of thousands of distinct CDR3 sequences listed, about 24% are singletons. The sample comes from a study of blood T cells in healthy people across ages. Overall study results and limits: Comparison with aged donors showed that long-lived donors had more naive CD4+ cells and higher diversity.

The same sample was also studied in work on T cells of mothers and their children.

The sequenced sample consisted of blood. This receptor was obtained from a boy aged 5-17 years in good health.

CDR3: CASSHSSYEQYF. CDR3 in DNA: TGTGCCAGCAGCCACAGCTCCTACGAGCAGTACTTC. The rearrangement links TRBV3-1 to TRBJ2-7; D ambiguous. Deletions cut 3 bases from V and 0 bases from J, with 3 bases between. This CDR3 has 12 residues. CDR1 and CDR2 from the germline V gene are LGHDT and YNNKEL (reference sequence).